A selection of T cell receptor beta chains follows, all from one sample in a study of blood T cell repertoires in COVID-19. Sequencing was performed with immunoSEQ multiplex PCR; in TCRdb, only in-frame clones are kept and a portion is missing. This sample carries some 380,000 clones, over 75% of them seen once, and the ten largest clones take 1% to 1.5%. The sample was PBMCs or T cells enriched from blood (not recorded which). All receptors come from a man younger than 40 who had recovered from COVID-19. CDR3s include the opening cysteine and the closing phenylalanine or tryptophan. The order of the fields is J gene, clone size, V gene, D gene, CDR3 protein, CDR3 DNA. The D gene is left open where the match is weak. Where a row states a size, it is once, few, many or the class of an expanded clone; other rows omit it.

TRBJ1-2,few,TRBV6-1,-,CASSGAGANYGYTF,TGTGCCAGCAGTGGAGCAGGGGCGAACTATGGCTACACCTTC
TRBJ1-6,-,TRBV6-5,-,CASSYRQGHNSPLHF,TGTGCCAGCAGTTACCGGCAGGGCCATAATTCACCCCTCCACTTT
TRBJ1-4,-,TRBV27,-,CASSASSTGSEGEKLFF,TGTGCCAGCAGTGCCTCTTCTACAGGGAGCGAGGGTGAAAAACTGTTTTTT
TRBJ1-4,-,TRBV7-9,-,CASSLELIDEKLFF,TGTGCCAGCAGCTTAGAACTTATCGATGAAAAACTGTTTTTT
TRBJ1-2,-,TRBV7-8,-,CASSPDRIGYTF,TGTGCCAGCAGCCCCGACAGGATCGGCTACACCTTC
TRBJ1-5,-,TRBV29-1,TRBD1,CSVLDRGLGQPQHF,TGCAGCGTCCTGGACAGGGGCCTCGGTCAGCCCCAGCATTTT
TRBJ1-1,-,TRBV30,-,CAWSPGVTEAFF,TGTGCCTGGAGTCCGGGTGTCACTGAAGCTTTCTTT
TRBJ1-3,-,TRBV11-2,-,CASSLAGQSGNTIYF,TGTGCCAGCAGCTTAGCAGGGCAATCTGGAAACACCATATATTTT
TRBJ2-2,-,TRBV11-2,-,CASSLRGGNTGELFF,TGTGCCAGCAGCTTGAGAGGGGGGAACACCGGGGAGCTGTTTTTT
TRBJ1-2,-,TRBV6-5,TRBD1,CASGQGNYGYTF,TGTGCCAGCGGACAGGGTAACTATGGCTACACCTTC
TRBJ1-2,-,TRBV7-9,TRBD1,CASSLGQGHEGYGYTF,TGTGCCAGCAGCCTGGGACAGGGGCATGAAGGCTATGGCTACACCTTC
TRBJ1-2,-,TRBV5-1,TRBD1,CASSSTGDYGYTF,TGCGCCAGCAGCTCAACAGGGGACTATGGCTACACCTTC
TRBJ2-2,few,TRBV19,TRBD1,CASSPGQGNTGELFF,TGTGCCAGTAGTCCGGGACAGGGGAACACCGGGGAGCTGTTTTTT
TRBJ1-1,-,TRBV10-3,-,CAISEEGLTTEAFF,TGTGCCATCAGTGAGGAGGGACTGACCACTGAAGCTTTCTTT
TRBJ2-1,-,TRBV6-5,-,CASSYGGSSYNEQFF,TGTGCCAGCAGTTATGGGGGGTCCTCCTACAATGAGCAGTTCTTC
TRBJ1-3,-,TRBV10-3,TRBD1,CAIWTGGGNTIYF,TGTGCCATCTGGACAGGCGGTGGAAACACCATATATTTT
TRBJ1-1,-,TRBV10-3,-,CAISDLNEAFF,TGTGCCATCAGTGATTTAAATGAAGCTTTCTTT
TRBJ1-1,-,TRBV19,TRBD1,CASSVRTGSYNTEAFF,TGTGCCAGTAGTGTGCGGACAGGATCGTATAACACTGAAGCTTTCTTT
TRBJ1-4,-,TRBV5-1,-,CASSLEGGALFF,TGCGCCAGCAGCTTGGAAGGGGGAGCCCTGTTTTTT
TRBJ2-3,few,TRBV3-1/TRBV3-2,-,CATSGGGRPDTQYF,TGTGCCACCTCAGGAGGGGGCCGTCCTGATACGCAGTATTTT
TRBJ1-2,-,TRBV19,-,CASRTGGDGYTF,TGTGCCAGTAGAACTGGGGGGGATGGCTACACCTTC
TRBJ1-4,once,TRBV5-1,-,CASSLAVGEKLFF,TGCGCCAGCAGCTTGGCCGTCGGTGAAAAACTGTTTTTT